A selection of T cell receptor beta chains follows, all from one sample in a study of blood T cell repertoires in COVID-19. TCRdb keeps only in-frame clones here, not all; method: immunoSEQ multiplex PCR. The sample consists of 300,000 or so clones, under 90% of them appearing once. The sequencing input was PBMCs or T cells enriched from blood (not recorded which). These receptors originate from a woman aged 18-35 years who had recovered from COVID-19. Each CDR3 is given with its conserved first and last residue. A D gene is named only where the DNA matches it firmly. Only some rows state a clone size, as once, few, many or a class for expanded clones.

few	TRBD1	TRBJ1-2	TRBV5-4	TGTGCCAGCAGCTCGGCAAAACAGGGGGGCTATGGCTACACCTTC	CASSSAKQGGYGYTF
NA	NA	TRBJ1-1	TRBV18	TGTGCCAGCTCACCCAACGAGGACAGAGTAAACACTGAAGCTTTCTTT	CASSPNEDRVNTEAFF
NA	TRBD1	TRBJ2-1	TRBV5-1	TGCGCCAGCAGCTTTGGAGCCGGGACAGGGGCCTACAATGAGCAGTTCTTC	CASSFGAGTGAYNEQFF
NA	TRBD1	TRBJ2-5	TRBV9	TGTGCCAGCAGCGGCCAAGGACAGGGGTTTATAGGAGAGACCCAGTACTTC	CASSGQGQGFIGETQYF
NA	TRBD1	TRBJ2-3	TRBV10-3	TGTGCCATCAGTGAGAGGACAGGGCGGGCAGATACGCAGTATTTT	CAISERTGRADTQYF
NA	NA	TRBJ2-7	TRBV3-1/TRBV3-2	TGTGCCAGCAGCTCTTCCGGGACAAACTACGAGCAGTACTTC	CASSSSGTNYEQYF
NA	NA	TRBJ1-3	TRBV6-1	TGTGCCAGCAGTGAAGCTGTTCCGGGAAACACCATATATTTT	CASSEAVPGNTIYF
NA	NA	TRBJ1-1	TRBV4-1	TGCGCCAGCAGCCAAGTCTGGGGGAGGGACACTGAAGCTTTCTTT	CASSQVWGRDTEAFF
many	NA	TRBJ2-2	TRBV11-1	TGTGCCAGCAGCCGTTTTACCGGGGAGCTGTTTTTT	CASSRFTGELFF
once	TRBD1	TRBJ1-1	TRBV3-1/TRBV3-2	TGTGCCAGCAGCCAAGATCCGGGACAGGGGTACGCTTTCTTT	CASSQDPGQGYAFF
NA	NA	TRBJ2-3	TRBV7-9	TGTGCCAGCAGCTTAAGGTTTAGTACAGGGCGGACAGATACGCAGTATTTT	CASSLRFSTGRTDTQYF
NA	NA	TRBJ2-7	TRBV21-1	TGTGCCAGCAGCAAAGCGTCGACAGGGAGGCCCTACGAGCAGTACTTC	CASSKASTGRPYEQYF
NA	NA	TRBJ1-4	TRBV30	TGTGCCTGGGGAGCAGGGGAGGGGGAAAAACTGTTTTTT	CAWGAGEGEKLFF
few	NA	TRBJ1-1	TRBV7-9	TGTGCCAGCAGCTACAGGGTGGAGAACACTGAAGCTTTCTTT	CASSYRVENTEAFF
once	TRBD1	TRBJ1-1	TRBV28	TGTGCCAGCAGCAGGGGGGACAACACTGAAGCTTTCTTT	CASSRGDNTEAFF
NA	TRBD2	TRBJ2-5	TRBV5-1	TGCGCCAGCAGCTTCAGTGCGGGAGGGGAGACCCAGTACTTC	CASSFSAGGETQYF
NA	NA	TRBJ1-1	TRBV18	TGTGCCAGCTCCCAGACAGGGAACACTGAAGCTTTCTTT	CASSQTGNTEAFF
NA	NA	TRBJ1-2	TRBV10-3	TGTGCCATCAGTGAGAATCTGGGGCCAGCTGACTATGGCTACACCTTC	CAISENLGPADYGYTF
NA	NA	TRBJ1-3	TRBV10-3	TGTGCCATCAGTACCGACGGGACATCTCCTGGAAACACCATATATTTT	CAISTDGTSPGNTIYF
NA	TRBD1	TRBJ1-6	TRBV27	TGTGCCAGCAGTGCATTAACCGGGACAGGGATGTACGATTCACCCCTCCACTTT	CASSALTGTGMYDSPLHF
NA	NA	TRBJ2-4	TRBV7-8	TGTGCCAGCAGCTTAGCCTACGAGCTAGCCAAAAACATTCAGTACTTC	CASSLAYELAKNIQYF
many	TRBD1	TRBJ1-3	TRBV14	TGTGCCAGCAGCCCAGGGGGTTCTGGAAACACCATATATTTT	CASSPGGSGNTIYF
NA	NA	TRBJ1-2	TRBV2	TGTGCCAGCAGGGCAGCCCAGGCTAACTATGGCTACACCTTC	CASRAAQANYGYTF
NA	NA	TRBJ2-7	TRBV2	TGTGCCAGCAGTGAACAGGGCGTCCGCGAGCAGTACTTC	CASSEQGVREQYF